Shown below are 2 T cell receptor beta chains from a single sample sequenced in a study of shared T cell receptors in the human thymus. Generated by immunoSEQ multiplex PCR, the TCRdb table keeps only in-frame clones and is missing some. The sample holds about 380,000 clones, over 90% seen once. Sequenced material: thymocytes. These receptor sequences come from a human donor.

The chain recombines TRBV6-6 with TRBJ2-7, with D possibly TRBD1 on 5 matching bases. Per the germline V gene, CDR1 is MNHNY and CDR2 is SVGAGI (reference sequence). This CDR3 is built from 16 residues. V gave up 4 bases and J gave up 4 bases, with 20 bases separating them. CDR3 sequence (DNA): TGTGCCAGCAGTTCCCCTCAAGACCTTGACAGTTACGAGCAGTACTTC. Its translation: CASSSPQDLDSYEQYF.

V gene TRBV7-8 combines with J gene TRBJ2-7; unclear D gene. V was trimmed by 0 bases and J by 7 bases, leaving 13 bases between them. From germline, CDR1 is SGHVS and CDR2 FQNEAQ. This CDR3 contains 14 residues. CDR3 region: CASSLALRAREQYF. For the CDR3, the DNA is TGTGCCAGCAGCTTAGCGCTACGGGCCCGTGAGCAGTACTTC.